Below, 22 T cell receptor beta chains from the same sample are listed, as sequenced in a study of cytomegalovirus exposure and HLA in healthy donors. Vbeta (60) and Jbeta (13) primers were used in the PCR. Sequencing used immunoSEQ multiplex PCR; TCRdb keeps in-frame clones, though not all of them. The sample lists about 84,000 clones, roughly 61% seen once, with approximately 16% in the top ten. Sequencing used PBMCs. The receptor set was obtained from a woman aged 40 to 50 in good health and CMV-seropositive.

The J gene is TRBJ2-1, the V gene TRBV6-6; 12 bases line up with TRBD2. Germline values: CDR1 MNHNY, CDR2 SVGAGI (reference sequence). The CDR3 has 14 amino acids. V shed 9 bases and J 9 bases; nucleotides not matched to a gene: 9. CDR3 amino acids: CASVTSGRNPEQFF. CDR3 DNA sequence: TGTGCCAGTGTGACTAGCGGGAGAAACCCTGAGCAGTTCTTC.

DNA for the CDR3: TGCAGCGTTGAATATAGGAGGGAGCAGTACTTC. Translation gives CSVEYRREQYF. V usage is TRBV29-1 and J usage is TRBJ2-7; weak D call: TRBD2 (5 bases). The V end lost 2 bases, the J end lost 7 bases, and 9 bases lay between the germline ends. Germline values: CDR1 SQVTM, CDR2 ANQGSEA. This CDR3 has 11 residues.

CDR3 nucleotides: TGTGCCATCAGGGTACAGCTGGATCAGCCCCAGCATTTT. Amino acids: CAIRVQLDQPQHF. The gene calls are TRBV10-3 and TRBJ1-5; D call uncertain. This CDR3 is built from 13 residues. V dropped 6 bases and J dropped 5 bases, with 11 bases sitting between them. CDR1 is ENHRY, CDR2 SYGVKD, per germline.

This chain joins TRBV5-6 and TRBJ2-1; 9 bases match TRBD2. With 0 bases clipped from V and 10 bases from J, the junction kept 2 bases outside the gene matches. Germline CDR1 reads SGHDT; CDR2 reads YYEEEE. The CDR3 is 13 residues long. As DNA, the CDR3 is TGTGCCAGCAGCTTGGGGCTAGCGGGGGAGCAGTTCTTC. Translated, it gives CASSLGLAGEQFF.

This clone was detected only a few times. This sequence joins TRBV2 and TRBJ1-5, with a possible D match to TRBD1 (6 bases). V dropped 7 bases and J dropped 6 bases, with 16 bases sitting between them. This CDR3 spans 14 amino acids. Germline CDR1 and CDR2: SNHLY and FYNNEI. The CDR3 loop is CASTLGQRGQPQHF. CDR3 sequence (DNA): TGTGCCAGCACACTAGGACAGCGGGGTCAGCCCCAGCATTTT.

The V and J genes are TRBV7-9 and TRBJ2-7; no clear D. This CDR3 is 13 amino acids long. CDR1 is SEHNR and CDR2 is FQNEAQ in the germline V gene (reference sequence). V lost 4 bases to trimming and J lost 4 bases, with 11 bases between them. The CDR3 coding sequence is TGTGCCAGCAGCTCCCGATGGCCTTACGAGCAGTACTTC. Its translation is CASSSRWPYEQYF.

CDR3 region: CASSQWDRVDTGELFF. DNA for the CDR3: TGTGCCAGCAGTCAATGGGACAGGGTGGACACCGGGGAGCTGTTTTTT. The chain combines TRBV27 with TRBJ2-2; 9 nucleotides match TRBD1. Germline values: CDR1 MNHEY, CDR2 SMNVEV (reference sequence). After removal of 5 bases from V and 3 bases from J, the junction contained 7 bases not matched to a gene. The CDR3 is 16 residues long.

The rearrangement uses TRBV11-2 and TRBJ2-5, with 7 bases that match TRBD2. The CDR3 runs 12 residues. The germline V gene has CDR1 SGHAT and CDR2 FQNNGV. V lost 1 base, J lost 9 bases, and 2 bases stayed unmatched. CDR3 bases: TGTGCCAGCAGCTTAGGGACTAGTGCCCAGTACTTC. Translated, it gives CASSLGTSAQYF.

The chain couples TRBV7-2 to TRBJ1-2; D is perhaps TRBD1 (6 bases). CDR1 and CDR2 (germline): SGHTA, FQGNSA. The V end was cut by 0 bases, the J end by 4 bases, with 12 bases between. There are 15 residues in the CDR3. Here the CDR3 reads CASSLAAGEGYGYTF. CDR3 sequence (DNA): TGTGCCAGCAGCTTAGCGGCAGGGGAAGGCTATGGCTACACCTTC.

The rearrangement joins TRBV7-9 to TRBJ2-7; a weak D match, TRBD2 (5 bases). Per the germline V gene, CDR1 is SEHNR and CDR2 is FQNEAQ (reference sequence). The CDR3 spans 13 residues. With 2 bases removed from V and 9 bases from J, the gap between germline ends came to 14 bases. The CDR3 loop reads CASSLRAYGGQYF. CDR3 in DNA: TGTGCCAGCAGCTTAAGGGCTTACGGAGGGCAGTACTTC.

The chain carries TRBV7-8 and TRBJ2-7; a weak D match, TRBD2 (6 bases). Germline CDR1 SGHVS, CDR2 FQNEAQ. Trimming removed 8 bases from V and 6 bases from J, with 23 bases in between. This CDR3 has 15 amino acids. CDR3 in DNA: TGTGCCAGCGCTCCGGGTCCCGCGGGACGGTTCGAGCAGTACTTC. This sequence encodes CASAPGPAGRFEQYF.

The rearrangement joins TRBV7-2 to TRBJ2-5; 8 bases fit TRBD1. The last part of the DNA fits TRBJ2-7 better; the J call may be wrong. Germline V gene data show CDR1 as SGHTA and CDR2 as FQGNSA. This CDR3 region has 15 residues. The CDR3: CASSSPGQVSYEQYF. The CDR3 DNA sequence: TGTGCCAGCAGCTCACCGGGACAGGTTTCCTACGAGCAGTACTTC.

The chain joins TRBV10-3 to TRBJ1-1; unclear D gene. CDR1 is ENHRY, CDR2 SYGVKD, per germline. The CDR3 is 14 amino acids. Trimming removed 6 bases at V and 5 bases at J, with 16 bases between. The CDR3 DNA follows: TGTGCCATCAGAGATACTCGGTCCGGGACTGAAGCTTTCTTT. Translating it yields CAIRDTRSGTEAFF.

The CDR3 sequence: CASSLTGAYQPQHF. DNA for the CDR3: TGTGCCAGCAGCTTGACGGGAGCATATCAGCCCCAGCATTTT. The chain combines TRBV5-6 with TRBJ1-5; D not resolved. The CDR3 length is 14 residues. The germline V gene has CDR1 SGHDT and CDR2 YYEEEE. The V and J ends lost 1 base and 5 bases respectively, with 10 bases between them.

The J gene is TRBJ1-3, the V gene TRBV5-1; D uncertain. Trimming left V 1 base short and J 3 bases short, with 14 bases between. The V gene's germline CDR1 is SGHRS and CDR2 YFSETQ. The CDR3 extends over 16 amino acids. Here the CDR3 reads CASSLNSVGSGNTIYF. The CDR3 DNA is TGCGCCAGCAGCTTGAATTCAGTGGGGAGTGGAAACACCATATATTTT.

The table lists this clone with a few counts. This rearrangement joins TRBV7-9 to TRBJ2-1; 8 positions agree with TRBD2. The ends lost 5 bases at V and 6 bases at J; junction bases unmatched: 12. Germline V lookup: CDR1 SEHNR, CDR2 FQNEAQ (reference sequence). CDR3 length: 16 residues. The CDR3 spells CASSGVGLATSNEQFF. CDR3 sequence (DNA): TGTGCCAGCAGCGGAGTAGGACTAGCCACCTCCAATGAGCAGTTCTTC.

The chain uses TRBV6-6 and TRBJ2-1, with TRBD1 as a possible D gene (5 bases). V lost 5 bases to trimming and J lost 3 bases, with 8 bases between them. The V gene's germline CDR1 is MNHNY and CDR2 SVGAGI (reference sequence). This CDR3 contains 13 residues. CDR3 sequence: CASSMTVYNEQFF. The CDR3 DNA reads TGTGCCAGCAGTATGACAGTCTACAATGAGCAGTTCTTC.

The genes are TRBV23-1 and TRBJ2-3; TRBD1 is a possible D gene (6 bases). TRBV23-1 is recorded as an ORF, its role being uncertain. CDR3 length: 16 residues. Trimming took off 3 bases at V and 0 bases at J, with 13 bases between the two ends. Here the CDR3 DNA reads TGCGCCAGCAGTCACCACAGGGCCACTAGCACAGATACGCAGTATTTT. It encodes CASSHHRATSTDTQYF.

This chain uses TRBV7-2 with TRBJ2-7, with 7 bases identical to TRBD2. CDR1 is SGHTA, CDR2 FQGNSA, per germline. With V trimmed by 5 bases and J by 2 bases, 6 bases remained unmatched. The CDR3 is 14 residues long. In DNA, the CDR3 is TGTGCCAGCAGCCGGGACTATAGTACCTACGAGCAGTACTTC. It specifies CASSRDYSTYEQYF.

There are a few counts of this clone. This chain joins TRBV10-2 and TRBJ2-7, with 10 bases lining up with TRBD2. The J segment lost 3 bases and the V segment lost 4 bases, leaving 3 bases of the junction unmatched. The CDR3 sequence is 14 residues long. CDR1 is WSHSY, CDR2 SAAADI, per germline. CDR3 amino acids: CASSGSGRDYEQYF. In DNA form, the CDR3 reads TGCGCCAGCAGTGGCAGCGGGAGGGACTACGAGCAGTACTTC.

V gene TRBV2 combines with J gene TRBJ1-4; a weak D match, TRBD1 (5 bases). Germline loops: CDR1 SNHLY, CDR2 FYNNEI. V gave up 0 bases and J gave up 8 bases, with 16 bases separating them. The length of the CDR3 is 16 residues. In DNA form, the CDR3 reads TGTGCCAGCAGTGAAGCGCTACAGCCAGGGCGCGAAAAACTGTTTTTT. Residues: CASSEALQPGREKLFF.

This clone was picked up one time. V usage is TRBV27 and J usage is TRBJ1-1; D is unclear. Between the trimmed V and J ends, which lost 7 bases and 1 base, there was a span of 13 bases. CDR1 MNHEY and CDR2 SMNVEV come from the germline V gene (reference sequence). This CDR3 contains 14 residues. This CDR3 reads CASKVEETNTEAFF. CDR3 sequence (DNA): TGTGCCAGCAAGGTAGAGGAGACGAACACTGAAGCTTTCTTT.